The present T cell receptor (beta chain) was sequenced within a study of spatial heterogeneity in lung cancer. Broader study findings: It was found that expanded intratumoral alpha and beta TCR counts tracked tumor mutation counts.

This clonotype was seen ten or more times. Its antigen remains unknown. A single record per CDR3 protein comes from TCRdb applying MiXCR to the 5' RACE reads. The sample contains 8,000 or so distinct CDR3 sequences, roughly 6.4% of which appear only once. Trimming took 3 bases from V and 5 from J, leaving 11 bases between them. This CDR3 region has 14 residues. Germline V CDR1 and CDR2: SGHTA, FQGNSA. Time point defined: sample taken at primary tumor resection. Sequencing was performed on whole RNA extracted from tumor and nontumor lung tissue, or from frozen PBMC, and the material was left unsorted. The input for sequencing was lung tumor tissue, taken at surgery. The chain combines TRBV7-2 with TRBJ2-1; tentative D call: TRBD2 (5 bases). The clonotype was recovered from a male donor with early-stage non-small cell lung cancer. CDR3 DNA sequence: TGTGCCAGCAGCTTCGGGAACACCAACAATGAGCAGTTCTTC. Translation gives CASSFGNTNNEQFF.